What follows describes a single TCR beta chain. What it recognizes is unknown. This record comes from a study of PD-L1 blockade in urothelial cancer. The wider study: Blood yielded a median of roughly 140,000 T cells per sample. Study-wide findings and caveats: Tumor-associated clones in the blood of durable-benefit patients grew more at 3 weeks.

Each PCR contained spiked-in synthetic TCR analog templates. The table came from immunoSEQ multiplex PCR; TCRdb's copy has only in-frame clones and leaves some out. The sample lists 95,000 to 130,000 clones, roughly 91% occurring once. This sample's time point: peripheral blood 6 weeks after treatment start. Pretreatment sampling and on-treatment sampling together yielded between 1 and 8 samples for each patient. The V segment lost 4 bases and the J segment 2 bases; nucleotides outside the gene matches: 5. Germline V gene data show CDR1 as KGHSH and CDR2 as LQKENI. The CDR3 sequence is 17 residues long.

The sequence came from a man aged 55-75 years with urothelial cancer. The chain employs TRBV18 and TRBJ2-3, with 14 nucleotides matching TRBD2. The specimen comprised PBMCs, sampled around atezolizumab (anti-PD-L1) treatment. CDR3 amino acids: CASSLGLAGGPTDTQYF. The DNA of the CDR3 is TGTGCCAGCTCACTCGGACTAGCGGGGGGCCCCACAGATACGCAGTATTTT.